This T cell receptor beta chain was captured in a study of T-cell reconstitution after alpha-beta-depleted transplantation in children. TCRbeta library preparation incorporated unique molecular identifiers. From the PCR reads, TCRdb called clonotypes with MiXCR, one entry per CDR3 protein. The top ten hold around 5.8% of the sample, which has over 400,000 distinct CDR3 sequences, under 15% seen once. This CDR3 has 15 residues. The germline V gene encodes CDR1 SNHLY and CDR2 FYNNEI. Trimming left V 2 bases short and J 4 bases short, with 12 bases between. This chain joins TRBV2 and TRBJ2-1, with no clear D. The receptor's source is a human donor who donated a stem cell graft to a child with combined immunodeficiency. This material consisted of PBMCs from the stem cell graft donor, taken from the stem cell graft. The CDR3 region is CASSEMLTIYNEQFF. The CDR3 DNA reads TGTGCCAGCAGTGAAATGTTGACGATATACAATGAGCAGTTCTTC.